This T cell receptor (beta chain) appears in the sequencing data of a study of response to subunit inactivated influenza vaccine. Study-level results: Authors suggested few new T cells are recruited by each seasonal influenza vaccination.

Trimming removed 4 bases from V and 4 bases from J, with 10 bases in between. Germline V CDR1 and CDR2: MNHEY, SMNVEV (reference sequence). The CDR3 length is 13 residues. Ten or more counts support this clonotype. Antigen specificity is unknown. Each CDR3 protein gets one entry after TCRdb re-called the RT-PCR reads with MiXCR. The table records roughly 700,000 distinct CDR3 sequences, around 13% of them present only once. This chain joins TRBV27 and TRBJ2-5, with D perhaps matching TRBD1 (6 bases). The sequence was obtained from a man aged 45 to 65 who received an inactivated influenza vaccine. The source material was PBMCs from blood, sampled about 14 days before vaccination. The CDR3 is CASSSTGGETQYF. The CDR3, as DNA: TGTGCCAGCAGTTCGACAGGAGGAGAGACCCAGTACTTC.